The present T cell receptor (beta chain) was sequenced within a study of technical replicates of blood from several donors (dated by TCRdb to about 2017). In regard to this clone: The antigen it recognizes is unknown. One base away there is no much larger clone; base qualities are not given.

The library relied on the immunoSEQ multiplex PCR assay. The table was pulled from immuneACCESS by TCRdb, which kept in-frame rearrangements only. Such tables lose some clones; where checked, under half of the loss comes from unresolved V genes, and the rest has no known cause. The sample includes about 88,000 clones, with roughly 90% observed a single time. The top ten constitute roughly 0.26% of the sample. From its cysteine to its phenylalanine, the CDR3 spans 14 amino acids. The DNA shown is the 42-base CDR3, in frame from base 1. CDR1 and CDR2 are drawn from the germline V gene: MDHEN, SYDVKM. V drops 8 bases and J drops 8 bases, leaving 20 bases in between.

The clonotype comes from a human donor in good health. This chain is built from TRBV28 and TRBJ2-3; matching of 6 bases hints at TRBD2 as the D gene. Source material: T cells isolated from PBMCs. The CDR3 region: CASADAGLARTQYF. The bases are TGTGCCAGCGCCGACGCGGGGCTAGCTCGTACGCAGTATTTT.